Sequencing of this T cell receptor (beta chain) was carried out in a study of T cells after yellow fever vaccination (dated by TCRdb to the late 2010s). Notes on the research overall: Libraries from fractions with low cell numbers were prepared with the SMART-Seq v4 Ultra Low Input RNA kit. Blood was collected at multiple timepoints before and after primary and secondary immunization, and bulk PBMC replicates and cell subsets were isolated. The cohort comprised two healthy male donors, one aged 18 to 30 and one aged 30 to 40 years. To follow T-cell clones before and after primary and booster YFV17D yellow fever vaccination, bulk TCR alpha and beta repertoires were sequenced over time.

A word on this clonotype: This clone's antigen is unknown. Base quality data are lacking; no much larger clone is found one base away.

Synthesis of TCR cDNA relied on 5'RACE template switching, a step that introduced a universal primer site along with unique molecular identifiers. Priming for cDNA synthesis came from both the TCR alpha and TCR beta constant segments. Library amplification involved two PCR steps, and the second step added sample barcodes and sequencing adapters. Libraries were sequenced on Illumina HiSeq 2500 (2x100 bp) or NovaSeq (2x150 bp). The published analysis was carried out like this. MIGEC handled demultiplexing of reads and collapsing into UMI consensus sequences, while MiXCR performed V(D)J alignment. Vaccine-responding clonotypes were defined with edgeR using replicate PBMC samples, requiring FDR below 0.01 and a log2 fold change above 5 up to day 15. Each bulk clonotype was labeled CD4 or CD8 based on which sequenced repertoire, CD4 or CD8, contained the clonotype at higher abundance. TCRdb reprocessed the public reads (quality trimming at Q25 with fastp, clone calling with MiXCR) and kept in-frame beta chains. Rows with one shared CDR3 protein collapse into an entry with the most common genes and DNA. TCRdb assigned the V and J calls; the authors' analysis was not used. The sample contains under 550,000 distinct CDR3 sequences, roughly 22% of them found a single time. 16% of the sample rests with the top ten.

The CDR3 covers 17 residues, taking in both the cysteine and the phenylalanine. The DNA shown is the 51-base CDR3, in frame from base 1. V sheds 0 bases and J sheds 5 bases, leaving 20 bases between their ends. CDR1 LGHNA and CDR2 YSLEER were looked up in the germline V gene. The treatment or condition label of this sample denotes: live attenuated yellow fever vaccine strain. Two biological replicates of bulk PBMCs were collected at each blood-draw timepoint. A standard Ficoll-Paque protocol was used to isolate PBMCs from peripheral blood. TriZol was used to extract RNA from bulk PBMCs, from CD4 and CD8 fractions, and from dextramer-positive and dextramer-negative fractions. Study-wide conclusions, independent of this receptor: A small share of clonotypes occurred in both CD4 and CD8 compartments, likely arising from convergent recombination. Compared with the primary T-cell response, the secondary T-cell response was faster but weaker, reaching its peak on day 5 rather than on day 15. After the booster, most of the clones that had expanded following primary vaccination were detected again (just under 97% of CD4 and roughly nine tenths of CD8), which suggests that memory was broadly maintained. The study included only a couple of donors, which limits how far the findings can be generalized. Computational filtering was required because FACS-sorted repertoires could contain abundant contaminating clonotypes from the bulk population.

This clonotype was obtained from a man between 18 and 35 years old who received the YFV17D yellow fever vaccine. Sequences were derived from PBMCs, sampled roughly 20 days after the first yellow fever vaccination. The rearrangement combines TRBV4-3 with TRBJ2-7; TRBD1 is a possible D gene, resting on 6 matching bases. The CDR3 is CASSQDLTSGELNEQYF. The nucleotide sequence is given as TGCGCCAGCAGCCAAGATCTAACCTCAGGGGAACTGAACGAGCAGTACTTC.